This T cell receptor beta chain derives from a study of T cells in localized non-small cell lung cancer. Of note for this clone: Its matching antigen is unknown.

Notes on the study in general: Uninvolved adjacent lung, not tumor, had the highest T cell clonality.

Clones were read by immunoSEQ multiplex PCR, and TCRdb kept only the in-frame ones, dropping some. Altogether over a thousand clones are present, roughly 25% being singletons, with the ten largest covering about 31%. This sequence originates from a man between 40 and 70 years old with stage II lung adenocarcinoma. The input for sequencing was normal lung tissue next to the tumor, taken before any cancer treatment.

The chain's CDR3 is CASSTYMNTGELFF. CDR3 in DNA: TGTGCCAGCAGCACTTACATGAACACCGGGGAGCTGTTTTTT. V usage is TRBV6-8 and J usage is TRBJ2-2, with no clear D. The length of the CDR3 is 14 residues. The V end was cut by 6 bases, the J end by 1 base, with 9 bases between. From germline, CDR1 is MNHGY and CDR2 SAAAGT.